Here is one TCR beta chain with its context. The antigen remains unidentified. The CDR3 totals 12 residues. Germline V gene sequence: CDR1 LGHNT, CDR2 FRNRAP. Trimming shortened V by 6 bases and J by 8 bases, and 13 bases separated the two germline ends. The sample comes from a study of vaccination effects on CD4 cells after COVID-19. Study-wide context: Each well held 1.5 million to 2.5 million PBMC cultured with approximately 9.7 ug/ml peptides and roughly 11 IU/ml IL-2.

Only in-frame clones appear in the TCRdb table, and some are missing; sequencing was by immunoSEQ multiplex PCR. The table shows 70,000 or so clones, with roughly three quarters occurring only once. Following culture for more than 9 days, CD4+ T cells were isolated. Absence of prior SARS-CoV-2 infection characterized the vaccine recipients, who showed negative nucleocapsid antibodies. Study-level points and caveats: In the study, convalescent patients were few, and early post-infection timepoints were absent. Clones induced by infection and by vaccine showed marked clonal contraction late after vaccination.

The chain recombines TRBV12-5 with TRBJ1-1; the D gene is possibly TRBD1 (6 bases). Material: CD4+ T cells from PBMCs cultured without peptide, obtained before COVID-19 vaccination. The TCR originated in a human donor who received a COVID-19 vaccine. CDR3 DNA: TGTGCTAGTGGGGAGGTGGGGACAGAAGCTTTCTTT. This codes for CASGEVGTEAFF.